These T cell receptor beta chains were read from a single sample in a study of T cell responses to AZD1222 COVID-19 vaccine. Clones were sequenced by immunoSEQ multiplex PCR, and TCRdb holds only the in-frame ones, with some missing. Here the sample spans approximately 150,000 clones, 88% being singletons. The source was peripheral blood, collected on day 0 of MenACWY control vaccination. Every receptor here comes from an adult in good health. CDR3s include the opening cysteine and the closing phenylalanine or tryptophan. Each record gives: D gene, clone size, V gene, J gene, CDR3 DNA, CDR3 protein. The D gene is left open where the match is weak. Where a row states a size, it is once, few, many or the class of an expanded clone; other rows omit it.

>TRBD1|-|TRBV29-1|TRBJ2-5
TGCAGCGTTGAGACAGGGAGAGGAGAGACCCAGTACTTC
CSVETGRGETQYF
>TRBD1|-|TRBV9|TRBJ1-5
TGTGCCAGCAGCCGACAGGGGGCTACCAATCAGCCCCAGCATTTT
CASSRQGATNQPQHF
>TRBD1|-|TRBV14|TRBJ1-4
TGTGCCAGCAGCCAAGCTCGACAGGGCTCCCTTTTACGGGATGAAAAACTGTTTTTT
CASSQARQGSLLRDEKLFF
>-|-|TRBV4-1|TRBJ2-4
TGCGCCAGCAGCGCCCTAACCGGGCGTCGTTACTTC
CASSALTGRRYF
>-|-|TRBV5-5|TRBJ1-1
TGTGCCAGCAGCTTGGAGGTACGCCGGAACACTGAAGCTTTCTTT
CASSLEVRRNTEAFF
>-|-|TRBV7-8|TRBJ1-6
TGTGCCAGCAGCATCCGGGAGAAATCACCCCTCCACTTT
CASSIREKSPLHF
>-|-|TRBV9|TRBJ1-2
TGTGCCAGCAGCCTAGGGGGGGGTACCAGCTATGGCTACACCTTC
CASSLGGGTSYGYTF
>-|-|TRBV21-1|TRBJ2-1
TGTGCCAGCAGCAAAACGAGCTCGGGCTCCTACAATGAGCAGTTCTTC
CASSKTSSGSYNEQFF
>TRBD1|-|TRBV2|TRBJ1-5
TGTGCCAGCAGTGAAATCCCTAGGACAGGGAATCAGCCCCAGCATTTT
CASSEIPRTGNQPQHF
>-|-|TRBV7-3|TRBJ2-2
TGTGCCAGCAGCTTTGGGCAAGGCACCGGGGAGCTGTTTTTT
CASSFGQGTGELFF
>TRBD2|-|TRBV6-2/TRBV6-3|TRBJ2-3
TGTGCCAGCAGTTTCCCGACTAGCGGGGGGACAATACTCACAGATACGCAGTATTTT
CASSFPTSGGTILTDTQYF
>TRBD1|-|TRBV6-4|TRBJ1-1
TGTGCCAGCAAAGCGGACAGGGTAGACACTGAAGCTTTCTTT
CASKADRVDTEAFF
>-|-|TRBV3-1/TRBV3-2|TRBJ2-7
TGTGCCAGCAGCCAAGGACAGGTAATTTCCTACGAGCAGTACTTC
CASSQGQVISYEQYF
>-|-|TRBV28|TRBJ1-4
TGTGCCAGCAGTAGGTCGACAGCTCTAACGGAAAAACTGTTTTTT
CASSRSTALTEKLFF
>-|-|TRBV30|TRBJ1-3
TGTGCCTGGGCAGTATTCTCTGGAAACACCATATATTTT
CAWAVFSGNTIYF
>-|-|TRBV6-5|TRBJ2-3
TGTGCCAGCTCCCGGAACAGGGACCCCACAGATACGCAGTATTTT
CASSRNRDPTDTQYF
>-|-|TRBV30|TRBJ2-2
TGTGCCTGGAGTGTACAGAACACCGGGGAGCTGTTTTTT
CAWSVQNTGELFF
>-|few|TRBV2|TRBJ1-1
TGTGCCAGCAGAGTCTGGACCGAAGCTTTCTTT
CASRVWTEAFF
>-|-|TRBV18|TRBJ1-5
TGTGCCAGCTCACGGGGTCCCAGGAATCAGCCCCAGCATTTT
CASSRGPRNQPQHF
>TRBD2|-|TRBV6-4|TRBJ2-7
TGTGCCAGCAGTGAGGAGAGCGGGGAATCCTACGAGCAGTACTTC
CASSEESGESYEQYF